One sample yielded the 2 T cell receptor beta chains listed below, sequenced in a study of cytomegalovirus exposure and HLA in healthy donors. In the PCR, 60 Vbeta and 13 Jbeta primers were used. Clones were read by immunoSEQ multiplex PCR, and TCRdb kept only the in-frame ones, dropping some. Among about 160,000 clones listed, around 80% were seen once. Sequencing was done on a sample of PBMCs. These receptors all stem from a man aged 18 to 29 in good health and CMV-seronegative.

CDR3 residues: CASTVPGGRGNTEAFF. For the CDR3, the DNA is TGTGCCAGCACCGTTCCAGGGGGCAGGGGGAACACTGAAGCTTTCTTT. The V gene is TRBV2, the J gene TRBJ1-1; 8 bases fit TRBD1. V was clipped by 7 bases and J by 1 base; unmatched bases: 11. Germline V lookup: CDR1 SNHLY, CDR2 FYNNEI. The CDR3 runs to 16 residues. Supplemented by reference TRBV2 and TRBJ1-1, the full variable domain reads EPEVTQTPSHQVTQMGQEVILRCVPISNHLYFYWYRQILGQKVEFLVSFYNNEISEKSEIFDDQFSVERPDGSNFTLKIRSTKLEDSAMYFCASTVPGGRGNTEAFFGQGTRLTVV.

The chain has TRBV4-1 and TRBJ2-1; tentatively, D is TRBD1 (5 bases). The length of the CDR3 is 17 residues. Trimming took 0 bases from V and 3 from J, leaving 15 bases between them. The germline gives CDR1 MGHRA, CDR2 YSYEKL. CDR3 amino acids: CASSQDVGETFYNEQFF. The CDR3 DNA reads TGCGCCAGCAGCCAAGATGTAGGGGAAACATTCTACAATGAGCAGTTCTTC.